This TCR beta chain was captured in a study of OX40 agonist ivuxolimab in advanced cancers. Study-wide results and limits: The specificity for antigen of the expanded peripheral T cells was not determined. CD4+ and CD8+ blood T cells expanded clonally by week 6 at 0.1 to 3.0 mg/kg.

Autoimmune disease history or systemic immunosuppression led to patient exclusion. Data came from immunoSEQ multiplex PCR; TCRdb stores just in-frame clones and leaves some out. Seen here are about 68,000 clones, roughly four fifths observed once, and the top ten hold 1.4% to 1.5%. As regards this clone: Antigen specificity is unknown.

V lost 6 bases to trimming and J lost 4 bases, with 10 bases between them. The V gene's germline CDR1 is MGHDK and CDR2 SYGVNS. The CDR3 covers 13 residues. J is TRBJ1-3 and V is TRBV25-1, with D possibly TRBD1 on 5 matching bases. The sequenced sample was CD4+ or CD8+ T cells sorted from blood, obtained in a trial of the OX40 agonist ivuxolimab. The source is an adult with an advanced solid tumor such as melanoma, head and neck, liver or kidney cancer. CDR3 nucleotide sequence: TGTGCCAGCAGCCGGCACAGGGGAAACACCATATATTTT. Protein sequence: CASSRHRGNTIYF.